One and the same sample provided the 18 T cell receptor beta chains below, sequenced in a study of OX40 agonist ivuxolimab in advanced cancers. TCRdb's copy holds only in-frame clones and misses some; the assay was immunoSEQ multiplex PCR. The profile shows about 19,000 clones, 80% to 90% of them singletons. The sample here was CD4+ or CD8+ T cells sorted from blood, taken in a trial of the OX40 agonist ivuxolimab. The receptors originated from an adult with an advanced solid tumor such as melanoma, head and neck, liver or kidney cancer.

V gene TRBV4-1 combines with J gene TRBJ2-7; D is ambiguous. The CDR3 totals 15 residues. The V and J ends lost 0 bases and 7 bases respectively, with 16 bases between them. Germline values: CDR1 MGHRA, CDR2 YSYEKL. The CDR3 nucleotides read TGCGCCAGCAGCCAAGAGCCAAGCGCCCAGGTAGAGCAGTACTTC. Its translation is CASSQEPSAQVEQYF.

The rearrangement uses TRBV7-9 and TRBJ2-3, with D uncertain. The V gene's germline CDR1 is SEHNR and CDR2 FQNEAQ (reference sequence). V was cut by 0 bases and J by 3 bases, with 7 bases left in between. This CDR3 has 14 amino acids. CDR3 loop: CASSLAMGTDTQYF. The DNA of the CDR3 is TGTGCCAGCAGCTTAGCCATGGGGACAGATACGCAGTATTTT. Variable domain in full (rest from reference TRBV7-9 and TRBJ2-3): DTGVSQNPRHKITKRGQNVTFRCDPISEHNRLYWYRQTLGQGPEFLTYFQNEAQLEKSRLLSDRFSAERPKGSFSTLEIQRTEQGDSAMYLCASSLAMGTDTQYFGPGTRLTVL.

This clone has a single count. The chain joins TRBV13 to TRBJ2-1; no definite D call. Germline loops: CDR1 PRHDT, CDR2 FYEKMQ (reference sequence). V lost 5 bases to trimming and J lost 10 bases, with 12 bases between them. The CDR3 length is 12 residues. CDR3 in amino acids: CASSPPSNEQFF. In DNA form, the CDR3 reads TGTGCCAGCAGCCCCCCTAGTAACGAGCAGTTCTTC.

The chain joins TRBV5-4 to TRBJ2-3; TRBD2 might be the D (5 bases). Trimming took 10 bases from V and 4 from J, leaving 16 bases between them. Germline V CDR1 and CDR2: SGHNT, YYREEE (reference sequence). The CDR3 runs 13 residues. CDR3 sequence reads: CAAKDSVADTQYF. In nucleotides, the CDR3 is TGTGCCGCCAAGGATAGCGTTGCAGATACGCAGTATTTT.

This rearrangement joins TRBV19 to TRBJ2-7, with TRBD1 identical over 9 bases. The CDR3 loop spans 13 amino acids. Germline V gives CDR1 LNHDA, CDR2 SQIVND (reference sequence). The V gene end was trimmed by 6 bases and the J gene end by 6 bases; junction bases not matched to a gene: 6. The CDR3 nucleotides read TGTGCCAGTAGCGGACAGGGGACCCCCGAGCAGTACTTC. Translating it yields CASSGQGTPEQYF.

The V call is TRBV27, the J call TRBJ2-2; a possible D gene is TRBD1 (6 bases). Germline lookup yields CDR1 MNHEY and CDR2 SMNVEV (reference sequence). With 5 bases removed from V and 3 bases from J, the gap between germline ends came to 13 bases. The CDR3 consists of 15 residues. CDR3 nucleotides: TGTGCCAGCAGTGAGGGGGACGGCTACACCGGGGAGCTGTTTTTT. As protein: CASSEGDGYTGELFF.

The genes are TRBV29-1 and TRBJ2-1, with unresolved D. This CDR3 is built from 11 residues. Germline V gene sequence: CDR1 SQVTM, CDR2 ANQGSEA. V dropped 2 bases and J dropped 7 bases, with 6 bases sitting between them. CDR3 loop: CSVEKENEQFF. The CDR3 nucleotides read TGCAGCGTTGAAAAGGAGAATGAGCAGTTCTTC.

This clone is medium-sized. The rearrangement uses TRBV10-1 and TRBJ1-1; D is unclear. This CDR3 is built from 13 residues. V lost 8 bases and J lost 6, with 16 bases in between. Looked up from germline, CDR1 is WNHNN and CDR2 is SYGVQD (reference sequence). The CDR3 reads CASAAPGIAEAFF. The CDR3 DNA reads TGCGCCAGCGCAGCTCCGGGAATCGCTGAAGCTTTCTTT.

V gene TRBV7-9 combines with J gene TRBJ2-1; unclear D gene. Trimming removed 2 bases from V and 0 bases from J, with 17 bases in between. This CDR3 comprises 18 residues. CDR1 is SEHNR, CDR2 FQNEAQ, per germline (reference sequence). DNA of the CDR3: TGTGCCAGCAGCTTAAGGGTGGAATCGGTAGGCTCCTACAATGAGCAGTTCTTC. Its protein product is CASSLRVESVGSYNEQFF. Full variable domain (rest looked up from reference TRBV7-9 and TRBJ2-1): DTGVSQNPRHKITKRGQNVTFRCDPISEHNRLYWYRQTLGQGPEFLTYFQNEAQLEKSRLLSDRFSAERPKGSFSTLEIQRTEQGDSAMYLCASSLRVESVGSYNEQFFGPGTRLTVL.

The chain links TRBV5-4 to TRBJ2-1; D not certain. The CDR3 has 16 residues. Germline CDR1 reads SGHNT; CDR2 reads YYREEE (reference sequence). The ends were cut back, 0 bases at V and 2 bases at J, with 12 bases in the middle. CDR3 sequence (DNA): TGTGCCAGCAGCTTGGCAGCAGGAAACCCCTACAATGAGCAGTTCTTC. It encodes CASSLAAGNPYNEQFF.

The chain is built from TRBV13 and TRBJ2-7, with TRBD2 matching over 7 bases. The trim removed 5 bases at V and 6 bases at J, leaving 7 bases unmatched. The CDR3 runs to 13 residues. Germline-derived CDR1 and CDR2 are PRHDT and FYEKMQ (reference sequence). CDR3 residues: CASSRGSPLEQYF. The CDR3, as DNA: TGTGCCAGCAGCCGCGGGAGTCCCCTCGAGCAGTACTTC. Using reference TRBV13 and TRBJ2-7 for the parts outside the CDR3, the full variable domain is AAGVIQSPRHLIKEKRETATLKCYPIPRHDTVYWYQQGPGQDPQFLISFYEKMQSDKGSIPDRFSAQQFSDYHSELNMSSLELGDSALYFCASSRGSPLEQYFGPGTRLTVT.

This chain uses TRBV4-1 with TRBJ2-1; D is undetermined. Per the germline V gene, CDR1 is MGHRA and CDR2 is YSYEKL. V lost 0 bases to trimming and J lost 7 bases, with 4 bases between them. CDR3 length: 12 amino acids. The CDR3 is CASSQEGNEQFF. CDR3 bases: TGCGCCAGCAGCCAAGAAGGAAATGAGCAGTTCTTC.

The chain employs TRBV7-9 and TRBJ2-7, with D uncertain. The ends were cut back, 0 bases at V and 7 bases at J, with 7 bases in the middle. In germline, CDR1 is SEHNR, CDR2 FQNEAQ (reference sequence). This CDR3 is 12 amino acids long. CDR3 sequence reads: CASSLAGLEQYF. CDR3 bases: TGTGCCAGCAGCTTAGCCGGGTTGGAGCAGTACTTC.

The V and J genes are TRBV5-1 and TRBJ2-5; 14 bases line up with TRBD2. The CDR3 sequence is 16 residues long. V gave up 4 bases and J gave up 4 bases; unmatched junction bases: 6. Germline V gives CDR1 SGHRS, CDR2 YFSETQ. DNA of the CDR3: TGCGCCAGCAGCCCTGGACTAGCGGGGGGAGGAGAGACCCAGTACTTC. Amino acid sequence: CASSPGLAGGGETQYF.

The chain joins TRBV7-9 to TRBJ2-7; D is uncertain. Trimming cost V 2 bases and J 0 bases, with 8 bases left between them. The CDR3 is made up of 14 amino acids. Germline CDR1 and CDR2: SEHNR and FQNEAQ (reference sequence). The CDR3 nucleotides read TGTGCCAGCAGCTTAATCCCTAGCTCCTACGAGCAGTACTTC. The encoded protein is CASSLIPSSYEQYF.

The gene calls are TRBV9 and TRBJ2-7; 9 bases fit TRBD1. The CDR3 loop spans 16 amino acids. V lost 3 bases, J lost 6 bases, and 13 bases stayed unmatched. Germline V CDR1 and CDR2: SGDLS, YYNGEE. CDR3 coding DNA: TGTGCCAGCAGCGAGGGAACATTGGACAGGGGAATCGAGCAGTACTTC. Translated, it gives CASSEGTLDRGIEQYF.

V gene TRBV4-1 combines with J gene TRBJ2-6; D is ambiguous. Germline CDR1 MGHRA, CDR2 YSYEKL. The CDR3 sequence is 18 residues long. With 0 bases removed from V and 0 bases from J, the gap between germline ends came to 12 bases. CDR3 nucleotide sequence: TGCGCCAGCAGCCAAGATCAAGAACCGACCTCTGGGGCCAACGTCCTGACTTTC. As protein: CASSQDQEPTSGANVLTF.

This clone was counted only a few times. The CDR3 here is CASSGTSGTYEQYF. The CDR3, as DNA: TGTGCCAGCAGCGGGACTAGCGGGACCTACGAGCAGTACTTC. This chain links TRBV5-4 with TRBJ2-7; 13 positions agree with TRBD2. V lost 4 bases, J lost 2 bases, and 0 bases stayed unmatched. The CDR3 consists of 14 residues. The germline V gene encodes CDR1 SGHNT and CDR2 YYREEE (reference sequence).